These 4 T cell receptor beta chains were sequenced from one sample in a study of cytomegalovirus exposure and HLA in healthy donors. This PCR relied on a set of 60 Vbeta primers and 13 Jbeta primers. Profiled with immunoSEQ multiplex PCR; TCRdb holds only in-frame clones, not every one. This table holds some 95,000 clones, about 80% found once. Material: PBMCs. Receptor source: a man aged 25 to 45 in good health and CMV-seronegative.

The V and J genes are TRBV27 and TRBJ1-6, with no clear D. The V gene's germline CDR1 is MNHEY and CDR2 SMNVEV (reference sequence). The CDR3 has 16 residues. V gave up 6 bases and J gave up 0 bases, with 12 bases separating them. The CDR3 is CASSSILSSYNSPLHF. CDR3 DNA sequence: TGTGCCAGCAGCTCTATTCTAAGCTCCTATAATTCACCCCTCCACTTT.

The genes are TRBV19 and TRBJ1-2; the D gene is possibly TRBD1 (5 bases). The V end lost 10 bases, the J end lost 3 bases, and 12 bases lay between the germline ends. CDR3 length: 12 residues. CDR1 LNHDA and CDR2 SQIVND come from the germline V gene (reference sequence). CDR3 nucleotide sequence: TGTGCCACTAGGAAAGGGGACTATGGCTACACCTTC. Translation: CATRKGDYGYTF.

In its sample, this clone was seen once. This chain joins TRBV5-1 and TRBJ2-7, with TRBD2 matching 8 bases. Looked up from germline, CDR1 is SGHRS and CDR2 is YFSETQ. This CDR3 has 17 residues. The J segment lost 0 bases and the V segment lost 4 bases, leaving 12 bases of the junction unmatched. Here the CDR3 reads CASSPRAPGGFSYEQYF. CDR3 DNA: TGCGCCAGCAGCCCCCGAGCGCCGGGAGGGTTCTCCTACGAGCAGTACTTC.

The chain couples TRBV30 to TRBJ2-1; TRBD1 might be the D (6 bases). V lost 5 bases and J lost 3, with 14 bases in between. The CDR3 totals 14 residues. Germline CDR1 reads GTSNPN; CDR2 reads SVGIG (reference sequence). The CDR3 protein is CAWVIQGSYNEQFF. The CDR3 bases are TGTGCCTGGGTGATACAGGGTAGCTACAATGAGCAGTTCTTC.